This T cell receptor beta chain appears in the sequencing data of a study of shared clonotypes between healthy human individuals. Study as a whole: Researchers assigned three CD4 naive, three CD4 memory, two CD8 naive and one CD8 memory plate to each donor. General study findings and limits: Larger richness was generally estimated for naive than memory subsets. Approximately 4.9% of naive CD4 clonotypes were shared across several donors.

Between the trimmed V and J ends, which lost 3 bases and 0 bases, there was a span of 8 bases. This CDR3 comprises 14 residues. CDR1 is MGHRA, CDR2 YSYEKL, per germline. The assay was immunoSEQ multiplex PCR, and TCRdb's table has in-frame clones only and misses some. This sample has fewer than 700,000 clones, with 95% found just once. Remarks on this clone: Its target is unknown.

Selected positively for CCR7 and CD45RO-negative, naive CD8 cells excluded terminally differentiated effector memory CD45RA+ cells. The TCR originated in a woman in her 30s in good health. V gene TRBV4-1 combines with J gene TRBJ1-1, with D tentatively TRBD1 (5 bases). Input material: naive CD8+ T cells sorted from blood. This CDR3 reads CASSHREMNTEAFF. The CDR3 coding sequence is TGCGCCAGCAGCCACAGGGAAATGAACACTGAAGCTTTCTTT.